A single sample is the source of the 16 T cell receptor beta chains below, sequenced in a study of blood T cell repertoires in COVID-19. Repertoires were generated with immunoSEQ multiplex PCR, while TCRdb's copy carries only in-frame clones and drops some. The sample lists 380,000 or so clones; approximately 87% were seen once. The sequenced sample consisted of PBMCs or T cells enriched from blood (not recorded which). These receptor sequences come from a young woman with acute COVID-19.

J is TRBJ1-1 and V is TRBV3-1 (or the pseudogene TRBV3-2), with TRBD1 matching 7 bases. The V and J ends lost 0 bases and 1 base, in that order; junction bases with no gene match: 11. The germline V gene has CDR1 LGHDT and CDR2 YNNKEL (reference sequence). This CDR3 is 18 amino acids long. Here the CDR3 DNA reads TGTGCCAGCAGCCAAGACGGAACGACAGGGCTGGCGAACACTGAAGCTTTCTTT. Protein: CASSQDGTTGLANTEAFF.

CDR3 sequence reads: CASSARGATHTYYNEQFF. The CDR3 nucleotides are TGTGCCAGCAGCGCCAGGGGGGCCACCCATACATACTACAATGAGCAGTTCTTC. This rearrangement joins TRBV13 to TRBJ2-1; tentatively, D is TRBD1 (7 bases). The germline V gene has CDR1 PRHDT and CDR2 FYEKMQ (reference sequence). The CDR3 totals 18 residues. V was clipped by 5 bases and J by 3 bases, with 23 bases between them.

This chain uses TRBV2 with TRBJ2-3; 8 bases map to TRBD2. This CDR3 comprises 16 residues. The V gene's germline CDR1 is SNHLY and CDR2 FYNNEI. Germline trimming cut 6 bases from V and 3 bases from J; bases unmatched to any gene: 11. CDR3 region: CASRDLRLAGTDTQYF. The CDR3, as DNA: TGTGCCAGCAGGGACCTTAGGCTAGCGGGTACAGATACGCAGTATTTT.

The rearrangement uses TRBV27 and TRBJ1-6; 7 bases match TRBD1. Germline CDR1 MNHEY, CDR2 SMNVEV (reference sequence). This CDR3 is 15 amino acids long. The V gene end was trimmed by 9 bases and the J gene end by 4 bases; junction bases not matched to a gene: 9. The CDR3 loop is CASTIGTAYNSPLHF. DNA for the CDR3: TGTGCCAGTACTATTGGGACAGCATATAATTCACCCCTCCACTTT.

The gene calls are TRBV30 and TRBJ1-2, with 7 positions matching TRBD1. Trimming removed 2 bases from V and 6 bases from J; junction bases left unmatched: 15. From germline, CDR1 is GTSNPN and CDR2 SVGIG (reference sequence). The CDR3 is made up of 16 amino acids. In nucleotides, the CDR3 is TGTGCCTGGAGTATGGAACAGGGGACGGGGCAGAATGGCTACACCTTC. This translates into CAWSMEQGTGQNGYTF.

The J gene is TRBJ1-4, the V gene TRBV4-1; possible D gene TRBD1, 6 bases. The germline gives CDR1 MGHRA, CDR2 YSYEKL. The CDR3 spans 13 residues. V lost 6 bases and J 7 bases, leaving 12 bases between the germline ends. Written as DNA, the CDR3 is TGCGCCAGCAGAAAGATCAGGGGTGAAAAACTGTTTTTT. Translating it yields CASRKIRGEKLFF.

The chain uses TRBV7-2 and TRBJ1-6, with D tentatively TRBD1 (5 bases). Germline values: CDR1 SGHTA, CDR2 FQGNSA. V was trimmed by 3 bases and J by 8 bases, leaving 11 bases between them. This CDR3 spans 14 amino acids. Here the CDR3 reads CASSFRVPDSPLHF. In nucleotides, the CDR3 is TGTGCCAGCAGCTTCAGGGTTCCGGATTCACCCCTCCACTTT.

The V call is TRBV27, the J call TRBJ1-4; TRBD1 matches at 10 bases. This CDR3 spans 14 amino acids. V was pared by 5 bases and J by 8 bases, with 5 bases of the junction left unmatched. In germline, CDR1 is MNHEY, CDR2 SMNVEV (reference sequence). The CDR3 loop reads CASSRDRGGEKLFF. The DNA for the CDR3 is TGTGCCAGCAGTCGGGACAGGGGAGGCGAAAAACTGTTTTTT.

The chain employs TRBV2 and TRBJ1-6; weak D call: TRBD1 (6 bases). The CDR3 loop spans 18 amino acids. Trimming stripped 6 bases from V and 1 base from J, with 19 bases between. Germline lookup yields CDR1 SNHLY and CDR2 FYNNEI. The CDR3 region has the DNA TGTGCCAGCAGCCTTCACCGGGCCAGGGGATCCTATAATTCACCCCTCCACTTT. Translating it yields CASSLHRARGSYNSPLHF.

This clone was seen many times. The chain combines TRBV10-2 with TRBJ2-1, with D unresolved. The CDR3 is 13 amino acids. With 0 bases removed from V and 4 bases from J, the gap between germline ends came to 4 bases. Germline values: CDR1 WSHSY, CDR2 SAAADI. In nucleotides, the CDR3 is TGCGCCAGCAGTGAGTCAGAGTACAATGAGCAGTTCTTC. Encoded protein: CASSESEYNEQFF.

The rearrangement uses TRBV9 and TRBJ1-2, with D maybe TRBD1 (5 bases). The CDR3 is made up of 13 amino acids. V lost 4 bases to trimming and J lost 10 bases, with 17 bases between them. The germline gives CDR1 SGDLS, CDR2 YYNGEE. The CDR3 loop reads CASSPRLQGDYTF. The CDR3 nucleotides read TGTGCCAGCAGCCCTCGTCTCCAGGGTGACTACACCTTC.

This chain links TRBV6-1 with TRBJ1-1; D is uncertain. Deletions cut 0 bases from V and 5 bases from J, with 10 bases between. The length of the CDR3 is 14 residues. Germline V lookup: CDR1 MNHNS, CDR2 SASEGT. CDR3 nucleotide sequence: TGTGCCAGCAGTGAAGCACCCGCGTGGACTGAAGCTTTCTTT. This sequence encodes CASSEAPAWTEAFF.

This sequence joins TRBV2 and TRBJ1-6, with no clear D. V lost 2 bases to trimming and J lost 4 bases, with 9 bases between them. The germline gives CDR1 SNHLY, CDR2 FYNNEI. The CDR3 covers 15 residues. The CDR3 spells CASSETLVYNSPLHF. The CDR3 region has the DNA TGTGCCAGCAGTGAAACATTGGTATATAATTCACCCCTCCACTTT. Together with reference TRBV2 and TRBJ1-6, the CDR3 gives the full variable domain: EPEVTQTPSHQVTQMGQEVILRCVPISNHLYFYWYRQILGQKVEFLVSFYNNEISEKSEIFDDQFSVERPDGSNFTLKIRSTKLEDSAMYFCASSETLVYNSPLHFGNGTRLTVT.

The chain is built from TRBV6-5 and TRBJ1-4, with D possibly matching TRBD1 (6 bases). The V end lost 7 bases, the J end lost 10 bases, and 16 bases lay between the germline ends. Germline CDR1 reads MNHEY; CDR2 reads SVGAGI. The CDR3 runs 13 residues. The CDR3 is CASKIQAQGKLFF. The CDR3 DNA is TGTGCCAGCAAAATACAGGCACAGGGAAAACTGTTTTTT.

The V call is TRBV11-2, the J call TRBJ2-7, with 7 bases lining up with TRBD1. The J segment lost 3 bases and the V segment lost 5 bases, leaving 10 bases of the junction unmatched. This CDR3 region has 15 residues. CDR1 is SGHAT and CDR2 is FQNNGV in the germline V gene. The CDR3 loop reads CASSPRTGTHYEQYF. The CDR3 nucleotides read TGTGCCAGCAGCCCCCGGACAGGAACCCACTACGAGCAGTACTTC.

The V and J genes are TRBV6-5 and TRBJ1-1; TRBD1 agrees at 7 bases. CDR1 and CDR2 (germline): MNHEY, SVGAGI. This CDR3 region has 13 residues. J gave up 1 base and V 5 bases, and 1 base lay outside the gene matches. The CDR3 DNA reads TGTGCCAGCAGTACAGGGGCGAACACTGAAGCTTTCTTT. The encoded protein is CASSTGANTEAFF.